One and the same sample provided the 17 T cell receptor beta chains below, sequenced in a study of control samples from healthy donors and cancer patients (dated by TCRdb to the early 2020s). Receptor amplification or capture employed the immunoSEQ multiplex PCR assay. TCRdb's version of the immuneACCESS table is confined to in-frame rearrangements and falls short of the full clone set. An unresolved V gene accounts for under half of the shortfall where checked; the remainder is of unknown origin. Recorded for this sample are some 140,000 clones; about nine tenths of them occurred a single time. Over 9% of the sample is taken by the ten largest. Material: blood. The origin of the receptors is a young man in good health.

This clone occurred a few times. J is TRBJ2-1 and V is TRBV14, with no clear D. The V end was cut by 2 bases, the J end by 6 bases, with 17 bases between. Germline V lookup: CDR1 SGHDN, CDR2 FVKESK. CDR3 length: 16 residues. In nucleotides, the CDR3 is TGTGCCAGCAGCCAAACCGCGTCTTCCAATCCCAATGAGCAGTTCTTC. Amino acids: CASSQTASSNPNEQFF.

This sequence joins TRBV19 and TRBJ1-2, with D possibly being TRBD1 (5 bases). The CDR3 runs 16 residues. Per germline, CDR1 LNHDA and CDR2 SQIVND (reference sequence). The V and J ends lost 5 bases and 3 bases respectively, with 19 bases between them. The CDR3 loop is CASSARTGGADYGYTF. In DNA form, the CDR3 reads TGTGCCAGTAGTGCACGGACGGGGGGTGCCGACTATGGCTACACCTTC.

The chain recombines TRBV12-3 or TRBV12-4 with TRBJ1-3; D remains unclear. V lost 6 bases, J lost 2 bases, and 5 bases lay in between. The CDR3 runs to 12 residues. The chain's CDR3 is CASRLTGNTIYF. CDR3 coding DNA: TGTGCCAGCAGATTAACTGGAAACACCATATATTTT.

The CDR3 DNA is TGTGCCAGCAACTCCCGGCAAGGGACAGGGTTTCCTGGGGCCAACGTCCTGACTTTC. Its translation is CASNSRQGTGFPGANVLTF. The chain joins TRBV2 to TRBJ2-6, with TRBD1 identical over 9 bases. V was pared by 7 bases and J by 2 bases, with 15 bases of the junction left unmatched. CDR1 is SNHLY, CDR2 FYNNEI, per germline. CDR3 length: 19 residues. Looking up the rest from reference TRBV2 and TRBJ2-6 gives the full variable domain: EPEVTQTPSHQVTQMGQEVILRCVPISNHLYFYWYRQILGQKVEFLVSFYNNEISEKSEIFDDQFSVERPDGSNFTLKIRSTKLEDSAMYFCASNSRQGTGFPGANVLTFGAGSRLTVL.

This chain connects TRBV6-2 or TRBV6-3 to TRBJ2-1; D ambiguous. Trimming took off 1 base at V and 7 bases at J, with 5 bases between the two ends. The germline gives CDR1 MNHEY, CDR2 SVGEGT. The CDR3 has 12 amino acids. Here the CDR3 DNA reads TGTGCCAGCAGTTACTTAGAGAATGAGCAGTTCTTC. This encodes CASSYLENEQFF.

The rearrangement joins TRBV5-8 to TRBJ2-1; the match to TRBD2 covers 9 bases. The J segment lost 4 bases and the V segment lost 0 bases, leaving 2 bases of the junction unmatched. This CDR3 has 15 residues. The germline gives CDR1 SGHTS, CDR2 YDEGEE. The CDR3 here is CASSLAGLAYNEQFF. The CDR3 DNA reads TGTGCCAGCAGCTTGGCCGGACTAGCGTACAATGAGCAGTTCTTC.

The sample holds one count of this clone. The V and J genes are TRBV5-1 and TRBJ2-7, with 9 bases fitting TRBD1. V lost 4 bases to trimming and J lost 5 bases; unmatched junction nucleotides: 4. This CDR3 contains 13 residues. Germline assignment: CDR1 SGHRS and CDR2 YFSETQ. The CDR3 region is CASSLDRGHEQYF. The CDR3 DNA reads TGCGCCAGCAGCCTGGACAGGGGCCACGAGCAGTACTTC.

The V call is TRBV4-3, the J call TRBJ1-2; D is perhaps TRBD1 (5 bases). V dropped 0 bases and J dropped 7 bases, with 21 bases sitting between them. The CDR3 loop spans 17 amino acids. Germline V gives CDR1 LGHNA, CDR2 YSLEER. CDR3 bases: TGCGCCAGCAGCCAAGATGCGGGACTTTCCTATTCCAGTGGCTACACCTTC. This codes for CASSQDAGLSYSSGYTF.

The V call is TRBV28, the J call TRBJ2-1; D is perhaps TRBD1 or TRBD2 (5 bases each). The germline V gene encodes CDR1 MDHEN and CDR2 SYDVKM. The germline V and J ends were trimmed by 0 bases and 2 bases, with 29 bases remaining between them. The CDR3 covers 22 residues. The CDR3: CASSLWFPSGTNKTKTYNEQFF. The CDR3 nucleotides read TGTGCCAGCAGTTTATGGTTTCCCTCCGGGACCAACAAAACCAAGACCTACAATGAGCAGTTCTTC. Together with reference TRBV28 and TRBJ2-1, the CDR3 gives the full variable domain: DVKVTQSSRYLVKRTGEKVFLECVQDMDHENMFWYRQDPGLGLRLIYFSYDVKMKEKGDIPEGYSVSREKKERFSLILESASTNQTSMYLCASSLWFPSGTNKTKTYNEQFFGPGTRLTVL.

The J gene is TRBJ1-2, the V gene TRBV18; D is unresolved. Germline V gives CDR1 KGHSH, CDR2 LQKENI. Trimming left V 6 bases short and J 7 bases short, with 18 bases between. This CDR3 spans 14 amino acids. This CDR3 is CASSGGESRRGYTF. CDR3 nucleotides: TGTGCCAGCTCCGGCGGGGAGAGTCGGCGTGGCTACACCTTC.

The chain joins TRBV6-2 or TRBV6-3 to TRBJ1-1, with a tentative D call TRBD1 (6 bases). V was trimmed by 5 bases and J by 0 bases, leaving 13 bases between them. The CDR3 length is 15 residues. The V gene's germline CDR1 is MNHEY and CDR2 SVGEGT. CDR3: CASSKGDGLNTEAFF. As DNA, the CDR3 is TGTGCCAGCAGTAAGGGGGACGGCCTGAACACTGAAGCTTTCTTT.

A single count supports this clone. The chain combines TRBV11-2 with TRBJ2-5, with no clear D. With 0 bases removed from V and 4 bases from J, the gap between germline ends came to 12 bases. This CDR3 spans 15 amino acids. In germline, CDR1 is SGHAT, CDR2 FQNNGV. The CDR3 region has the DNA TGTGCCAGCAGCTTAGATTGGGCTAGTGGAGAGACCCAGTACTTC. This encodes CASSLDWASGETQYF.

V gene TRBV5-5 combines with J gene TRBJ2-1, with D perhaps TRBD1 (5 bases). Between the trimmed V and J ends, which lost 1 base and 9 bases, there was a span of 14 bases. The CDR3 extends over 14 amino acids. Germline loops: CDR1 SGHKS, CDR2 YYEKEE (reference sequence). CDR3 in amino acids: CASSLLAGSSEQFF. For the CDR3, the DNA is TGTGCCAGCAGCTTGCTGGCAGGGTCAAGTGAGCAGTTCTTC.

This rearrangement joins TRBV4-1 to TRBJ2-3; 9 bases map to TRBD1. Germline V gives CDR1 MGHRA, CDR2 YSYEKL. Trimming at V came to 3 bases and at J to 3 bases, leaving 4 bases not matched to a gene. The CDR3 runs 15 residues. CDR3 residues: CASSHSGTGTDTQYF. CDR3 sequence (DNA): TGCGCCAGCAGCCATTCCGGGACAGGGACAGATACGCAGTATTTT.

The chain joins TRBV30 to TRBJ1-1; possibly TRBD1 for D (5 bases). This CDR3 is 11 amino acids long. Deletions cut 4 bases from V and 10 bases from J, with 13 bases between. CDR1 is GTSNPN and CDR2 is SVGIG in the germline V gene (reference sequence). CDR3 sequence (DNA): TGTGCCTGGATTTCCGGCGGGGGAGCTTTCTTT. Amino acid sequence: CAWISGGGAFF.

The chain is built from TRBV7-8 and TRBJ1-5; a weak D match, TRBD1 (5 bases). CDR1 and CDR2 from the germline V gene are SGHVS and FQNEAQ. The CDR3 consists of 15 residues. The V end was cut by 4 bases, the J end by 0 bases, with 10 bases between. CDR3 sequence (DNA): TGTGCCAGCAGCTCGGGGCCCTCTAGCAATCAGCCCCAGCATTTT. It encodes CASSSGPSSNQPQHF.

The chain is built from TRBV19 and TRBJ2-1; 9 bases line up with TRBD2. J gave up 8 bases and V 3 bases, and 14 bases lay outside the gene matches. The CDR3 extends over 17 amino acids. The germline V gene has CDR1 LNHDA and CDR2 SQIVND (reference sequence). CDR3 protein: CASSIGPLAGGRDEQFF. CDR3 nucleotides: TGTGCCAGTAGTATTGGCCCCTTGGCGGGAGGGCGGGATGAGCAGTTCTTC.